A selection of T cell receptor beta chains follows, all from one sample in a study of T-cell reconstitution after alpha-beta-depleted transplantation in children. TCRdb ran MiXCR on the PCR reads and lists one entry per CDR3 protein. The sample records roughly 200,000 distinct CDR3 sequences, 11% being singletons. Source: PBMCs, taken before TCRalphabeta/CD19-depleted stem cell transplant. These TCRs come from a child under two years old with acute myeloid leukemia, due to receive a stem cell transplant. The CDR3 runs from the conserved cysteine through the conserved F or W. D genes are given only for firm matches. Some rows have no size entry. The others give once, few or many, or a class for an expanded clone.

>many|TRBD2|TRBJ2-1|TRBV2
TGTGCCAGCAGTGATGGGAGGGCCAACAATGAGCAGTTCTTC
CASSDGRANNEQFF
>many|NA|TRBJ1-6|TRBV30
TGTGCCTGGAGTAGACAGACATCGAATTCACCCCTCCACTTT
CAWSRQTSNSPLHF
>many|TRBD2|TRBJ2-7|TRBV5-1
TGCGCCAGCAGCTTAGCGGGAGATACCTACGAGCAGTACTTC
CASSLAGDTYEQYF
>NA|TRBD1|TRBJ2-6|TRBV2
TGTGCCAGCTGTACCAACCCGGGACAGAGAGCCGGTAGGGCCAACGTCCTGACTTTC
CASCTNPGQRAGRANVLTF
>many|NA|TRBJ2-3|TRBV29-1
TGCAGCGCCGGCCTCCGTTTATATGATACGCAGTATTTT
CSAGLRLYDTQYF
>many|TRBD1|TRBJ1-1|TRBV9
TGTGCCAGCAGCGCCCGGACAGGGGTGAACACTGAAGCTTTCTTT
CASSARTGVNTEAFF
>many|NA|TRBJ2-1|TRBV12-3/TRBV12-4
TGTGCCAGCAGTTTAACTCTAGCGAGGGGGAGCAATGAGCAGTTCTTC
CASSLTLARGSNEQFF
>many|TRBD1|TRBJ1-1|TRBV5-1
TGCGCCAGCAGTCGCCCCGGGACAGGGGTAAATACTGAAGCTTTCTTT
CASSRPGTGVNTEAFF
>many|NA|TRBJ1-4|TRBV5-1
TGCGCCAGCAGCTTGTCCGTCGGTGAAAAACTGTTTTTT
CASSLSVGEKLFF
>many|NA|TRBJ2-6|TRBV10-3
TGTGCCATCAGTGAACAGTCTGGGGCCAACGTCCTGACTTTC
CAISEQSGANVLTF
>NA|NA|TRBJ2-1|TRBV29-1
TGCAGCGTTGACAGGGGACAAGTCTACAATGAGCAGTTCTTC
CSVDRGQVYNEQFF
>many|TRBD2|TRBJ2-3|TRBV7-2
TGTGCCAGCAGCTTTTTGTGGGGGGGAGATACGCAGTATTTT
CASSFLWGGDTQYF
>many|TRBD2|TRBJ2-3|TRBV6-5
TGTGCCAGCAGTTACTATAGCGGGAGTCGCACAGATACGCAGTATTTT
CASSYYSGSRTDTQYF
>many|NA|TRBJ2-1|TRBV7-8
TGTGCCAGCAGCTTAGCGGAGCTAGCGAGAAACAATGAGCAGTTCTTC
CASSLAELARNNEQFF
>many|NA|TRBJ2-7|TRBV7-8
TGTGCCAGCAGCTTAGTGGGGGAGAGCTACGAGCAGTACTTC
CASSLVGESYEQYF
>many|NA|TRBJ1-2|TRBV29-1
TGCAGCGTCGAGGAGCAGGGGCAATCCGGGTACACCTTC
CSVEEQGQSGYTF
>many|NA|TRBJ2-7|TRBV20-1
TGCAGTGCTAGAGATCGGGTCGACGAGCAGTACTTC
CSARDRVDEQYF
>NA|TRBD1|TRBJ2-1|TRBV29-1
TGCAGCGTTATGACAGGGGGGCCCTCCTACAATGAGCAGTTCTTC
CSVMTGGPSYNEQFF
>NA|NA|TRBJ2-7|TRBV7-2
TGTGCCAGCAGCTTAGGGCTTCGATCCTACGAGCAGTACTTC
CASSLGLRSYEQYF
>many|NA|TRBJ2-3|TRBV20-1
TGCAGTGCTAGAGGTTTGGCAGATACGCAGTATTTT
CSARGLADTQYF
>NA|TRBD2|TRBJ2-4|TRBV10-2
TGCGCCAGCAGTGAGGGACTAGCGGGAGGGCCAGCCAAAAACATTCACTACTTC
CASSEGLAGGPAKNIHYF
>many|NA|TRBJ2-1|TRBV5-6
TGTGCCAGCAGCCACCGGGTGGTGGACAATGAGCAGTTCTTC
CASSHRVVDNEQFF
>many|NA|TRBJ1-1|TRBV24-1
TGTGCCACCCAAAAATGGAGTGAAGCTTTCTTT
CATQKWSEAFF
>many|NA|TRBJ2-2|TRBV6-1
TGTGCCAGCTCGTTTGCGAATAAGAACACCGGGGAGCTGTTTTTT
CASSFANKNTGELFF
>few|NA|TRBJ2-1|TRBV6-2/TRBV6-3
TGTGCCAGCAGTTATCGGAACTCCTACAATGAGCAGTTCTTC
CASSYRNSYNEQFF
>many|NA|TRBJ1-4|TRBV20-1
TGCAGTGCTTATAATAATGAAAAACTGTTTTTT
CSAYNNEKLFF
>many|NA|TRBJ2-7|TRBV14
TGTGCCAGCAGTCCCGCCCCTCCAGGCCCGAAGGCCTCCTACGAGCAGTACTTC
CASSPAPPGPKASYEQYF
>NA|NA|TRBJ2-7|TRBV4-1
TGCGCCAGCAGCCAAGATAGCTTCTACGAGCAGTACTTC
CASSQDSFYEQYF
>NA|NA|TRBJ2-5|TRBV24-1
TGTGCCACCAGTGATTCGGAGCAGGGTCACGAAGAGACCCAGTACTTC
CATSDSEQGHEETQYF